Sequencing of this T cell receptor beta chain was carried out in a study of blood T cell repertoires in COVID-19. Original analysis: It was from reference gene primer amplification that nucleated cell counts were estimated. The method was immunoSEQ multiplex PCR; TCRdb's version includes in-frame clones alone and lacks a portion of them. V, J and clone size derive from that table, while D and trimming were established from the DNA sequence. The profile covers around 220,000 clones, with roughly 88% appearing a single time and around 2.2% taken by the ten largest. Germline V gene sequence: CDR1 SGDLS, CDR2 YYNGEE. The CDR3 spans 14 residues. V was shortened by 4 bases and J by 0 bases, with 11 bases between the two germline ends.

This TCR was sampled from a woman between 40 and 55 years old who had recovered from COVID-19. The sample was peripheral blood. The chain recombines TRBV9 with TRBJ2-7; tentative D call: TRBD1 (6 bases). The chain's CDR3 is CASSPEQGSYEQYF. As DNA, the CDR3 is TGTGCCAGCAGCCCAGAACAGGGCTCCTACGAGCAGTACTTC.